Listed below are T cell receptor beta chains from one sample, sequenced in a study of OX40 agonist ivuxolimab in advanced cancers. Some clones are missing from TCRdb's copy, which holds only in-frame ones; the method was immunoSEQ multiplex PCR. The sample has 50,000 or so clones, approximately 90% seen once. Sample: CD4+ or CD8+ T cells sorted from blood, taken in a trial of the OX40 agonist ivuxolimab. These receptors originate from an adult with an advanced solid tumor such as melanoma, head and neck, liver or kidney cancer. Each CDR3 is given with its conserved first and last residue. The D gene is left open where the match is weak. Rows give clone size only sometimes, using once, few, many, or a class for an expanded clone.

TGTGCCAGCAGACCTGCTTGGAGCGAGCAGTACTTC,CASRPAWSEQYF,TRBV6-6,.,TRBJ2-7,.
TGTGCCAGCCAAACCTTAGTCGGCACAGATACGCAGTATTTT,CASQTLVGTDTQYF,TRBV6-1,.,TRBJ2-3,.
TGTGCCAGCAGCTTGTCTGGACAGGTCTATGGCTACACCTTC,CASSLSGQVYGYTF,TRBV5-8,.,TRBJ1-2,TRBD1
TGTGCCAGTAGTATAGGAGGTCCCAGGGAGCTGTTTTTT,CASSIGGPRELFF,TRBV19,.,TRBJ2-2,.
TGTGCCAGCAGCGTGACTAGAGCCGGGGAGCTGTTTTTT,CASSVTRAGELFF,TRBV5-6,.,TRBJ2-2,.
TGTGCCAGCAGTTACTACAATGAGCAGTTCTTC,CASSYYNEQFF,TRBV5-8,.,TRBJ2-1,.
TGTGCCACCAGCAAAGGACAGGGCTTAGGGCAGTACTTC,CATSKGQGLGQYF,TRBV15,once,TRBJ2-7,TRBD1
TGTGCCAGCAGCTTGACCGGGGCTGGGGCCAACGTCCTGACTTTC,CASSLTGAGANVLTF,TRBV5-6,.,TRBJ2-6,.
TGTGCCAGCAGCTCTCCTGATGCGGTCTATGGCTACACCTTC,CASSSPDAVYGYTF,TRBV7-9,few,TRBJ1-2,.
TGCGCCAGCAGCATTACAGGGGGGATCCTCCAAGAGACCCAGTACTTC,CASSITGGILQETQYF,TRBV5-1,once,TRBJ2-5,TRBD1
TGTGCCAGCACCTCGACAGGGCTAAACACTGAAGCTTTCTTT,CASTSTGLNTEAFF,TRBV28,.,TRBJ1-1,TRBD1